Reported below is one T cell receptor beta chain. This specimen comes from a study of blood T cell repertoires in COVID-19. The overall study: Spain, Italy and the United States supplied samples that represented acute and convalescent COVID-19. PBMCs, B-cell-depleted T cells, or T cells were the source of the cDNA or gDNA that made up the material.

The V and J ends lost 2 bases and 5 bases, in that order; junction bases with no gene match: 6. The CDR3 has 16 residues. Germline assignment: CDR1 SGHDT and CDR2 YYEEEE. The repertoire was sequenced with immunoSEQ multiplex PCR; TCRdb's copy has only in-frame clones and lacks some. This table holds over 200,000 clones, more than 75% found once. This clonotype was sampled from a man in his forties who had recovered from COVID-19. The chain is built from TRBV5-6 and TRBJ2-2; TRBD1 matches 10 bases. Sample: peripheral blood. The CDR3 spells CASSLETGGWTGELFF. The CDR3 coding sequence is TGTGCCAGCAGCTTAGAGACAGGGGGCTGGACCGGGGAGCTGTTTTTT.